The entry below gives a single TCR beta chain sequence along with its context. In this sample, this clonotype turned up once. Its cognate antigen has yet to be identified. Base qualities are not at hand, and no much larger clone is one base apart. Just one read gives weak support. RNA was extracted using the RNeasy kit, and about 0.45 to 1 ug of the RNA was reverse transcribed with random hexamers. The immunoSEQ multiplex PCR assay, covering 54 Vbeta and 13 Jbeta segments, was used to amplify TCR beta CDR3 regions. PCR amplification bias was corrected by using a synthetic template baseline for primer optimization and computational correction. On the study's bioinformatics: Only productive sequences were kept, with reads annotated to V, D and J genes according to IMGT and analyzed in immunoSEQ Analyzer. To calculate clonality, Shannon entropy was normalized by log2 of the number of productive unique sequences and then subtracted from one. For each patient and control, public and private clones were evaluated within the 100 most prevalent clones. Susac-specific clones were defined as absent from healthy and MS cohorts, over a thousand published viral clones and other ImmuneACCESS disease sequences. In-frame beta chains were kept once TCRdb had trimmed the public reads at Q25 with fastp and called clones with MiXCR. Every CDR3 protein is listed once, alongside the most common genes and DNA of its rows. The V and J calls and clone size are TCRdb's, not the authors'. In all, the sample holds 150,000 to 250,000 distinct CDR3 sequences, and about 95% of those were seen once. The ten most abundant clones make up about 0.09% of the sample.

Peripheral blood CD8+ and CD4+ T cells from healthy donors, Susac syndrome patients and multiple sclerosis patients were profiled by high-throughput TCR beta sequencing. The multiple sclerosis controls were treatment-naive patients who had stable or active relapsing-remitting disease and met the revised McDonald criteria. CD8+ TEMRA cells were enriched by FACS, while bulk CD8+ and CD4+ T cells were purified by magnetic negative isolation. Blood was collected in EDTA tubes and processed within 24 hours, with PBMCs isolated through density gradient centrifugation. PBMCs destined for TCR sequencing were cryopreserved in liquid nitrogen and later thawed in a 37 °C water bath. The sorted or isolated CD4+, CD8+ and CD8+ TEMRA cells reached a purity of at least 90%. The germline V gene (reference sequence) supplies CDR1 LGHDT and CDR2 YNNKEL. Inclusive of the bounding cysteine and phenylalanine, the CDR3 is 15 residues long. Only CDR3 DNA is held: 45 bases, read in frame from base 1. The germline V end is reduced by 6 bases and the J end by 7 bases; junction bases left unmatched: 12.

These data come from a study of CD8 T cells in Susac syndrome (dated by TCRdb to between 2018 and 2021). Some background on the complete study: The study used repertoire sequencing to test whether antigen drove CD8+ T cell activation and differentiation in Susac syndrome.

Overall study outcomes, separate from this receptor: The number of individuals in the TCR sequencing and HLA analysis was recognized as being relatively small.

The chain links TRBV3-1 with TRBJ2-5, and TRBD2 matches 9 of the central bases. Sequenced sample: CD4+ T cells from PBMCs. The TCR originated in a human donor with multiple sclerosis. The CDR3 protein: CASRLLAGPPGTQYF. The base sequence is TGTGCCAGCAGACTTCTAGCGGGGCCCCCGGGGACCCAGTACTTC.